A single sample gave rise to the 22 T cell receptor beta chains below, sequenced in a study of T cell responses to AZD1222 COVID-19 vaccine. TCRdb keeps only in-frame clones here, not all; method: immunoSEQ multiplex PCR. The data hold about 99,000 clones, with over 90% observed a single time. Specimen: peripheral blood, collected on day 0 of AZD1222 vaccination. Source of these receptors: an adult in good health.

V gene TRBV6-2 or TRBV6-3 combines with J gene TRBJ2-5; D is possibly TRBD2 (7 bases). CDR1 is MNHEY, CDR2 SVGEGT, per germline. The germline V and J ends were trimmed by 4 bases and 4 bases, with 13 bases remaining between them. This CDR3 region has 14 residues. CDR3 in DNA: TGTGCCAGCAGTTTCCGCGGGGGCAGAGAGACCCAGTACTTC. Translating gives CASSFRGGRETQYF.

The chain couples TRBV25-1 to TRBJ1-2; D is undetermined. Trimming took 8 bases from V and 8 from J, leaving 15 bases between them. The CDR3 has 12 residues. Germline CDR1 and CDR2: MGHDK and SYGVNS. The CDR3 DNA reads TGTGCCAGCTATCACTTCGGAGGAGGCTACACCTTC. It encodes CASYHFGGGYTF.

CDR3 nucleotides: TGCGCCAGCAGCCCAAGTATCCTAGCGCCTCGGGATGAGCAGTTCTTC. Protein: CASSPSILAPRDEQFF. The V call is TRBV4-3, the J call TRBJ2-1, with D possibly matching TRBD2 (6 bases). The V end was cut by 4 bases, the J end by 8 bases, with 21 bases between. This CDR3 is 16 amino acids long. Germline V gives CDR1 LGHNA, CDR2 YSLEER.

This clone came up once. The chain employs TRBV5-6 and TRBJ2-7; 9 bases agree with TRBD2. Germline V gives CDR1 SGHDT, CDR2 YYEEEE. The trim removed 1 base at V and 1 base at J, leaving 3 bases unmatched. The CDR3 contains 15 residues. The CDR3 nucleotides are TGTGCCAGCAGCTTGCGAGCGGGGGGATCCTACGAGCAGTACTTC. Protein: CASSLRAGGSYEQYF. The full variable domain, completed using reference TRBV5-6 and TRBJ2-7, is DAGVTQSPTHLIKTRGQQVTLRCSPKSGHDTVSWYQQALGQGPQFIFQYYEEEERQRGNFPDRFSGHQFPNYSSELNVNALLLGDSALYLCASSLRAGGSYEQYFGPGTRLTVT.

The J gene is TRBJ2-1, the V gene TRBV9; D is ambiguous. V lost 0 bases and J lost 5, with 12 bases in between. The CDR3 spans 15 residues. Per germline, CDR1 SGDLS and CDR2 YYNGEE. The CDR3 region has the DNA TGTGCCAGCAGCGTAGGCCAGAACCGCAACAATGAGCAGTTCTTC. Its protein is CASSVGQNRNNEQFF.

This clone occurred once. J is TRBJ1-5 and V is TRBV6-5; unclear D gene. V was shortened by 0 bases and J by 3 bases, with 9 bases between the two germline ends. From germline, CDR1 is MNHEY and CDR2 SVGAGI. The CDR3 loop spans 15 amino acids. The CDR3 DNA sequence: TGTGCCAGCAGTTACTCTGGTCGGGCCAATCAGCCCCAGCATTTT. It is translated as CASSYSGRANQPQHF.

The chain uses TRBV19 and TRBJ1-2; D is possibly TRBD1 (6 bases). This CDR3 is 13 amino acids long. The V gene's germline CDR1 is LNHDA and CDR2 SQIVND (reference sequence). V was trimmed by 4 bases and J by 7 bases, leaving 13 bases between them. This CDR3 reads CASSTNRAGGYTF. The CDR3 region has the DNA TGTGCCAGTAGTACCAACAGGGCTGGTGGCTACACCTTC. The whole variable domain, remainder taken from reference TRBV19 and TRBJ1-2, is DGGITQSPKYLFRKEGQNVTLSCEQNLNHDAMYWYRQDPGQGLRLIYYSQIVNDFQKGDIAEGYSVSREKKESFPLTVTSAQKNPTAFYLCASSTNRAGGYTFGSGTRLTVV.

The J gene is TRBJ2-3, the V gene TRBV10-2; TRBD2 aligns across 11 bases. Germline CDR1 reads WSHSY; CDR2 reads SAAADI. V gave up 2 bases and J gave up 6 bases; unmatched junction bases: 4. The CDR3 is 15 amino acids. The CDR3 DNA is TGCGCCAGCAGTGAGACTAGCGGGAGTATTGATACGCAGTATTTT. This sequence encodes CASSETSGSIDTQYF.

The rearrangement joins TRBV7-2 to TRBJ1-1; 7 nucleotides match TRBD1. The V gene end was trimmed by 3 bases and the J gene end by 5 bases; junction bases not matched to a gene: 9. The germline CDR1 and CDR2 sequences are SGHTA and FQGNSA. The CDR3 length is 15 residues. The CDR3 here is CASSFHTQGWTEAFF. CDR3 nucleotide sequence: TGTGCCAGCAGCTTCCATACACAGGGGTGGACTGAAGCTTTCTTT.

The chain has TRBV6-5 and TRBJ1-5, with unresolved D. Germline CDR1 reads MNHEY; CDR2 reads SVGAGI. The CDR3 is made up of 13 amino acids. Trimming cost V 7 bases and J 6 bases, with 13 bases left between them. The CDR3 region is CASNIQSGQPQHF. The DNA for the CDR3 is TGTGCCAGCAATATCCAGTCGGGTCAGCCCCAGCATTTT.

The chain employs TRBV21-1 and TRBJ2-1; the table gives TRBD2 as D, unverified against the DNA. TRBV21-1 counts as a pseudogene. The CDR3 length is 12 residues. Written as DNA, the CDR3 is TGTGCCAGCAGCAAAAGCGGGAGTCGGCAGTTCTTC. This encodes CASSKSGSRQFF.

The chain links TRBV11-3 to TRBJ2-7, with 7 bases matching TRBD2. From germline, CDR1 is SGHNT and CDR2 YENEEA. This CDR3 comprises 15 residues. J lost 0 bases, V lost 6 bases, and 8 bases had no gene match. CDR3 region: CASSSREGTSYEQYF. The DNA of the CDR3 is TGTGCCAGCAGTAGCAGGGAGGGGACCTCCTACGAGCAGTACTTC.

The V gene is TRBV28, the J gene TRBJ2-6; D might be TRBD1 (6 bases). CDR3 size: 17 residues. Trimming stripped 5 bases from V and 4 bases from J, with 18 bases between. The germline V gene encodes CDR1 MDHEN and CDR2 SYDVKM. The CDR3: CASSIQGLAFGANVLTF. As DNA, the CDR3 is TGTGCCAGCAGTATCCAGGGGCTAGCCTTCGGGGCCAACGTCCTGACTTTC. Based on the CDR3 plus reference TRBV28 and TRBJ2-6, the full variable domain is DVKVTQSSRYLVKRTGEKVFLECVQDMDHENMFWYRQDPGLGLRLIYFSYDVKMKEKGDIPEGYSVSREKKERFSLILESASTNQTSMYLCASSIQGLAFGANVLTFGAGSRLTVL.

The J gene is TRBJ2-3, the V gene TRBV28, with 7 bases fitting TRBD2. This CDR3 region has 16 residues. The V gene's germline CDR1 is MDHEN and CDR2 SYDVKM. V was pared by 4 bases and J by 0 bases, with 7 bases of the junction left unmatched. CDR3 nucleotide sequence: TGTGCCAGCAGTTCTAGCGGAGCCCCTAGCACAGATACGCAGTATTTT. Translated, it gives CASSSSGAPSTDTQYF.

This chain joins TRBV9 and TRBJ2-3, with 7 bases lining up with TRBD1. Germline-derived CDR1 and CDR2 are SGDLS and YYNGEE. The length of the CDR3 is 17 residues. The trim removed 0 bases at V and 6 bases at J, leaving 13 bases unmatched. CDR3 sequence reads: CASSVAPPGQPLDTQYF. CDR3 coding DNA: TGTGCCAGCAGCGTAGCTCCCCCGGGACAGCCTCTGGATACGCAGTATTTT.

This chain uses TRBV5-1 with TRBJ2-6; D perhaps matches TRBD1 (6 bases). The V gene's germline CDR1 is SGHRS and CDR2 YFSETQ. The CDR3 consists of 16 residues. The germline V and J ends were trimmed by 6 bases and 0 bases, with 13 bases remaining between them. The CDR3 nucleotides read TGCGCCAGCATGAGAGGACAGCACTCTGGGGCCAACGTCCTGACTTTC. It yields the protein CASMRGQHSGANVLTF.

The chain has TRBV6-2 or TRBV6-3 and TRBJ2-7, with 9 bases fitting TRBD1. The length of the CDR3 is 14 residues. The V gene's germline CDR1 is MNHEY and CDR2 SVGEGT. The ends lost 2 bases at V and 3 bases at J; junction bases unmatched: 2. In DNA, the CDR3 is TGTGCCAGCAGTTACCGGGACAGGGTCTACGAGCAGTACTTC. The encoded protein is CASSYRDRVYEQYF.

This chain joins TRBV15 and TRBJ1-5, with a weak D call TRBD1 (6 bases). The CDR3 has 17 residues. V was trimmed by 4 bases and J by 4 bases, leaving 20 bases between them. CDR1 is LNHNV, CDR2 YYDKDF, per germline (reference sequence). For the CDR3, the DNA is TGTGCCACCAGCACACAGGGAATCGGAGGTGGAAATCAGCCCCAGCATTTT. Amino acid sequence: CATSTQGIGGGNQPQHF.

The chain employs TRBV7-9 and TRBJ2-7; D possibly corresponds to TRBD1 (7 bases). The germline V and J ends were trimmed by 4 bases and 3 bases, with 13 bases remaining between them. This CDR3 contains 14 residues. CDR1 is SEHNR, CDR2 FQNEAQ, per germline (reference sequence). Written as DNA, the CDR3 is TGTGCCAGCAGCTCCAGACAGGGAGGCTACGAGCAGTACTTC. Encoded protein: CASSSRQGGYEQYF.

The chain joins TRBV6-4 to TRBJ1-1; the D gene is possibly TRBD1 (5 bases). Trimming left V 3 bases short and J 1 base short, with 9 bases between. Germline V gene lookup returns CDR1 MRHNA and CDR2 SNTAGT. The CDR3 runs to 14 residues. The CDR3: CASSEHTGNTEAFF. The CDR3 nucleotides read TGTGCCAGCAGTGAGCACACAGGGAACACTGAAGCTTTCTTT.

The rearrangement uses TRBV27 and TRBJ2-7, with TRBD1 identical over 7 bases. Germline assignment: CDR1 MNHEY and CDR2 SMNVEV (reference sequence). With V trimmed by 5 bases and J by 1 base, 2 bases remained unmatched. This CDR3 has 13 amino acids. Here the CDR3 DNA reads TGTGCCAGCAGTGGGGACAGATCCTACGAGCAGTACTTC. Its protein product is CASSGDRSYEQYF.

This clone was seen a single time. The J gene is TRBJ2-2, the V gene TRBV11-2; the match to TRBD2 covers 11 bases. This CDR3 spans 15 amino acids. Germline V gives CDR1 SGHAT, CDR2 FQNNGV. The junction had 6 bases not matched to a gene; V was cut back by 5 bases and J by 7 bases. Here the CDR3 DNA reads TGTGCCAGCAGCGTAGCGGGAGGGCCGAACGGGGAGCTGTTTTTT. This encodes CASSVAGGPNGELFF. The variable domain in full, completed from reference TRBV11-2 and TRBJ2-2, reads EAGVAQSPRYKIIEKRQSVAFWCNPISGHATLYWYQQILGQGPKLLIQFQNNGVVDDSQLPKDRFSAERLKGVDSTLKIQPAKLEDSAVYLCASSVAGGPNGELFFGEGSRLTVL.